The 14 T cell receptor beta chains listed next were all sequenced from one sample in a study of blood T cells in healthy people across ages. The use of a sample-barcoded 5' primer and a J-beta primer mix characterized a second PCR of roughly 6 to 11 cycles. TCRdb reanalysed the 5' RACE reads using MiXCR and keeps one entry per CDR3 protein. Among some 890,000 distinct CDR3 sequences listed, almost 30% were seen once. The sample was also linked to a second study, of T cells of mothers and their children.

Source material: blood. The receptors originated from a middle-aged woman in good health.

The chain links TRBV2 to TRBJ1-5; D gene unclear. Germline CDR1 is SNHLY and CDR2 is FYNNEI. The ends were cut back, 4 bases at V and 0 bases at J, with 10 bases in the middle. The CDR3 spans 15 residues. CDR3 sequence reads: CASSVEGTSNQPQHF. The CDR3 bases are TGTGCCAGCAGTGTAGAGGGTACTAGCAATCAGCCCCAGCATTTT.

The gene calls are TRBV30 and TRBJ2-5; unclear D gene. In germline, CDR1 is GTSNPN, CDR2 SVGIG (reference sequence). The CDR3 is 12 amino acids. V lost 4 bases and J lost 5, with 11 bases in between. The CDR3, as DNA: TGTGCCTGGACGAACAGTCGGGAGACCCAGTACTTC. Protein: CAWTNSRETQYF.

This sequence joins TRBV19 and TRBJ1-4; D is unresolved. Trimming stripped 1 base from V and 0 bases from J, with 6 bases between. Per the germline V gene, CDR1 is LNHDA and CDR2 is SQIVND (reference sequence). The CDR3 runs to 15 residues. For the CDR3, the DNA is TGTGCCAGTAGTATAGTGGCAGCAACTAATGAAAAACTGTTTTTT. Translated, it gives CASSIVAATNEKLFF.

This clonotype was picked up many times. The chain has TRBV5-4 and TRBJ1-1; D uncertain. Deletions cut 4 bases from V and 2 bases from J, with 9 bases between. The germline gives CDR1 SGHNT, CDR2 YYREEE (reference sequence). This CDR3 is built from 13 residues. Here the CDR3 DNA reads TGTGCCAGCAGCGACGGACCAAACACTGAAGCTTTCTTT. Its translation: CASSDGPNTEAFF.

This clonotype was counted only a few times. This chain joins TRBV5-1 and TRBJ2-5; 15 bases fit TRBD2. The CDR3 is 16 residues long. Trimming removed 6 bases from V and 11 bases from J; junction bases left unmatched: 14. In germline, CDR1 is SGHRS, CDR2 YFSETQ. The CDR3: CASTSGLAGGQREQYF. The CDR3 bases are TGCGCCAGCACCAGTGGACTAGCGGGGGGGCAGCGGGAGCAGTACTTC.

The genes are TRBV2 and TRBJ2-3; D uncertain. The V gene lost 6 bases and the J gene lost 2 bases, with 6 bases spanning the gap. Looked up from germline, CDR1 is SNHLY and CDR2 is FYNNEI. This CDR3 region has 12 residues. The CDR3 spells CASRTNTDTQYF. CDR3 bases: TGTGCCAGCAGAACTAACACAGATACGCAGTATTTT.

This clonotype was found many times. This chain joins TRBV18 and TRBJ1-2, with D unresolved. CDR3 length: 14 residues. V lost 3 bases and J lost 0, with 8 bases in between. CDR1 is KGHSH and CDR2 is LQKENI in the germline V gene. This CDR3 is CASSPGHSNYGYTF. The CDR3 nucleotides read TGTGCCAGCTCACCTGGCCACTCTAACTATGGCTACACCTTC.

This sequence joins TRBV5-1 and TRBJ2-3; 7 nucleotides align to TRBD2. The length of the CDR3 is 18 residues. In germline, CDR1 is SGHRS, CDR2 YFSETQ. The V gene end was trimmed by 3 bases and the J gene end by 0 bases; junction bases not matched to a gene: 13. Here the CDR3 reads CASSSSGTTVSSTDTQYF. CDR3 DNA sequence: TGCGCCAGCAGCTCATCCGGGACTACAGTTTCTAGCACAGATACGCAGTATTTT.

The chain carries TRBV15 and TRBJ2-5, with D perhaps matching TRBD1 (5 bases). The DNA end lines up better with TRBJ2-7; the J call may be wrong. CDR3 size: 15 residues. The germline CDR1 and CDR2 sequences are LNHNV and YYDKDF (reference sequence). Written as DNA, the CDR3 is TGTGCCACCAGCAGAGATAGCTGGGGCCCCTACGAGCAGTACTTC. Translation: CATSRDSWGPYEQYF.

Worth noting for this clonotype: The junction differs from germline at one of its ends, possibly a read error. The chain links TRBV14 to TRBJ2-1; TRBD1 might be the D (7 bases). The CDR3 runs 16 residues. In germline, CDR1 is SGHDN, CDR2 FVKESK. This CDR3 is CVSSQVGGGVFYEQFF. The CDR3 region has the DNA TGTGTCAGCAGCCAAGTTGGAGGGGGCGTATTCTATGAGCAGTTCTTC.

The chain joins TRBV18 to TRBJ2-7; possibly TRBD2 for D (6 bases). CDR3 length equals 13 residues. V lost 6 bases, J lost 3 bases, and 12 bases lay in between. The germline gives CDR1 KGHSH, CDR2 LQKENI. The CDR3 DNA reads TGTGCCAGCTCCACGGGGGAACACTACGAGCAGTACTTC. Encoded protein: CASSTGEHYEQYF.

Ten or more counts support this clonotype. V gene TRBV4-1 combines with J gene TRBJ2-4, with 12 bases fitting TRBD2. The CDR3 contains 17 residues. Trimming at V came to 6 bases and at J to 1 base, leaving 7 bases not matched to a gene. Germline-derived CDR1 and CDR2 are MGHRA and YSYEKL. The CDR3 is CASRSLAGGSAKNIQYF. CDR3 sequence (DNA): TGCGCCAGCAGAAGCCTAGCGGGGGGGTCCGCCAAAAACATTCAGTACTTC.

Only a few counts were recorded for this clonotype. This chain uses TRBV6-1 with TRBJ2-7; D is perhaps TRBD2 (6 bases). This CDR3 contains 12 residues. The germline V and J ends were trimmed by 4 bases and 6 bases, with 10 bases remaining between them. CDR1 and CDR2 from the germline V gene are MNHNS and SASEGT. CDR3 DNA sequence: TGTGCCAGCAGTGGTCTGGAGGGCGAGCAGTACTTC. Protein product: CASSGLEGEQYF.

The genes are TRBV12-5 and TRBJ2-3; D is perhaps TRBD2 (6 bases). Germline CDR1 is LGHNT and CDR2 is FRNRAP. This CDR3 contains 17 residues. Trimming cost V 1 base and J 2 bases, with 16 bases left between them. CDR3 DNA: TGTGCTAGTGGTTTGGGGTCGCTAGCGAAGGTCACAGATACGCAGTATTTT. Its translation is CASGLGSLAKVTDTQYF.